This TCR beta chain was identified during a study of identical twins. TCRdb passed the 5' RACE reads through MiXCR, listing each CDR3 protein once. The sample carries more than 600,000 distinct CDR3 sequences, 15% to 20% recorded once. The germline V gene has CDR1 SGHTA and CDR2 FQGNSA. V shed 1 base and J shed 2 bases, with 12 bases lying between them. The CDR3 spans 15 residues. This clonotype was observed many times. The same specimen was also included in a second study, on T cells expressing NK-cell markers. That study adds: From sorted CD3+CD56+NKG2C+, CD3+CD56+NKG2C- and CD3+CD56-NKG2C+ T cells came the TCR beta repertoires.

The V and J genes are TRBV7-2 and TRBJ2-7; D remains unclear. The source material was PBMCs. The clonotype was recovered from a woman under 30 in good health. The CDR3 bases are TGTGCCAGCAGCTTAGGAGTTGGCGACACCTACGAGCAGTACTTC. Its translation: CASSLGVGDTYEQYF.